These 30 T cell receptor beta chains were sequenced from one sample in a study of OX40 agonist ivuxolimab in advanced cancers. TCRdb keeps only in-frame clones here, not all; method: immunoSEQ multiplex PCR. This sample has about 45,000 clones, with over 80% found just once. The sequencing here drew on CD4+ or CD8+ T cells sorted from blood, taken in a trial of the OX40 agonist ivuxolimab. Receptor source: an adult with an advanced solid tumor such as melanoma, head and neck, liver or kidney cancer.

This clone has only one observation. CDR3 in amino acids: CASSLTGGYEQYF. For the CDR3, the DNA is TGTGCCAGCAGCCTCACAGGGGGGTACGAGCAGTACTTC. V gene TRBV7-3 combines with J gene TRBJ2-7; 8 positions match TRBD1. The CDR3 runs to 13 residues. V lost 5 bases, J lost 4 bases, and 4 bases stayed unmatched. In germline, CDR1 is SGHTA, CDR2 FQGTGA.

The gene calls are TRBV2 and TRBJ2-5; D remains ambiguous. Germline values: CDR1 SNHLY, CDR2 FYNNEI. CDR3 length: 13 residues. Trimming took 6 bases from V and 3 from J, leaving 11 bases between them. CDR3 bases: TGTGCCAGCAGACCAGGACCCGAAGAGACCCAGTACTTC. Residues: CASRPGPEETQYF. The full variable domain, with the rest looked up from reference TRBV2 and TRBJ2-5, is EPEVTQTPSHQVTQMGQEVILRCVPISNHLYFYWYRQILGQKVEFLVSFYNNEISEKSEIFDDQFSVERPDGSNFTLKIRSTKLEDSAMYFCASRPGPEETQYFGPGTRLLVL.

CDR3 nucleotides: TGTGCCAGCTCACCAGACCATAACACTGAAGCTTTCTTT. Translated: CASSPDHNTEAFF. The chain recombines TRBV18 with TRBJ1-1; no clear D. Between the trimmed V and J ends, which lost 2 bases and 2 bases, there was a span of 6 bases. Germline V CDR1 and CDR2: KGHSH, LQKENI. The CDR3 totals 13 residues.

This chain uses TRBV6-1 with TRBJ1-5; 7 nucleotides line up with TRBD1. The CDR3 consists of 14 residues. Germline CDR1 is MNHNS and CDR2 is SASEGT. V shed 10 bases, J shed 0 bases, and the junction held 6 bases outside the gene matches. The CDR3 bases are TGTGCCACTTATGGGGACAGTAGCAATCAGCCCCAGCATTTT. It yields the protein CATYGDSSNQPQHF.

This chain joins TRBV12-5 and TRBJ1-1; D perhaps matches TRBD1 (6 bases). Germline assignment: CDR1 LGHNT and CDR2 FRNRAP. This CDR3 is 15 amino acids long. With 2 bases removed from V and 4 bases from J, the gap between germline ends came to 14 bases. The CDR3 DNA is TGTGCTAGTGGTTTGTCCCACAGGGCCCCCACTGAAGCTTTCTTT. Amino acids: CASGLSHRAPTEAFF.

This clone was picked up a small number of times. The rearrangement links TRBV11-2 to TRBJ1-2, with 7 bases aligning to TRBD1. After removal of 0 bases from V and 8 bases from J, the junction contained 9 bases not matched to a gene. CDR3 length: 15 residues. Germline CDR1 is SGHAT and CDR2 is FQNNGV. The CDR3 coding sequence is TGTGCCAGCAGCTTAGATTTAGTCCCAGGGGGAGGCTACACCTTC. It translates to CASSLDLVPGGGYTF.

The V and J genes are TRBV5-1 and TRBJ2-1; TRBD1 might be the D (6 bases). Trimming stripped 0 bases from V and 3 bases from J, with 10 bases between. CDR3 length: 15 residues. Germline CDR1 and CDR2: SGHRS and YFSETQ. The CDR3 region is CASSLAGAHYNEQFF. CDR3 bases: TGCGCCAGCAGCTTGGCAGGGGCTCACTACAATGAGCAGTTCTTC.

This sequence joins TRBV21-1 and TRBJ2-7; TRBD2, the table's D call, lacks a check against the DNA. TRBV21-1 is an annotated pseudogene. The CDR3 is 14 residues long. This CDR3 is CASSKTSGVYEQYF. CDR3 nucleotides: TGTGCCAGCAGCAAAACTAGCGGGGTCTACGAGCAGTACTTC.

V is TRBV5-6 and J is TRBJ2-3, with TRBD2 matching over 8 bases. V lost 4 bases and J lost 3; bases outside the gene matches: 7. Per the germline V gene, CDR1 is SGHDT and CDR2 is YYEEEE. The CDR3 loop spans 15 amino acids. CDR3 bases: TGTGCCAGCAGCCGTCGGGCGGGGGGTACAGATACGCAGTATTTT. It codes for CASSRRAGGTDTQYF.

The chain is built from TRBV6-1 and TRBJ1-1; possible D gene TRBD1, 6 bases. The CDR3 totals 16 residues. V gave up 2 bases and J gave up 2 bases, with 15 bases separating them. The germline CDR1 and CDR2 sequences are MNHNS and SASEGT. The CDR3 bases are TGTGCCAGCAGTGAACAGGGGAGCTTTTCTAACACTGAAGCTTTCTTT. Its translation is CASSEQGSFSNTEAFF.

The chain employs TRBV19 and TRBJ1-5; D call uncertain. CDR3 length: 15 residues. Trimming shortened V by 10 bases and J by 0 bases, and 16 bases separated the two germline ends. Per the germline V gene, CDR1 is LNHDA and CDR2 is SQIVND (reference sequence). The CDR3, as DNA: TGTGCCACCCACCCACGGGTAGGTAGCAATCAGCCCCAGCATTTT. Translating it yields CATHPRVGSNQPQHF.

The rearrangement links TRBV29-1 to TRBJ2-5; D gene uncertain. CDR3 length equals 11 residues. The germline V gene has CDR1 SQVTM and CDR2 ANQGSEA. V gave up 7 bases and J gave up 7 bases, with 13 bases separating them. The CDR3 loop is CSAPTFGTQYF. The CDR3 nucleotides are TGCAGCGCCCCGACTTTCGGGACCCAGTACTTC.

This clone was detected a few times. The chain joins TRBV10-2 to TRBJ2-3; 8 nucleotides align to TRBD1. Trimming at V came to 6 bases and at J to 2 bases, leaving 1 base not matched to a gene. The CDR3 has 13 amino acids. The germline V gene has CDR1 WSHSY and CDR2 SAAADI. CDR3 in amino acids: CASRGQVTDTQYF. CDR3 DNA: TGCGCCAGCAGGGGACAGGTCACAGATACGCAGTATTTT.

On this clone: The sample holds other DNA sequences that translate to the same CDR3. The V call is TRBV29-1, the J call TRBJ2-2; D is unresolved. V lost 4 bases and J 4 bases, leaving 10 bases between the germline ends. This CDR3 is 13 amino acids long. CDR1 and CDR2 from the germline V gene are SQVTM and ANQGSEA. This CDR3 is CSVGVGFTGELFF. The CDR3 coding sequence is TGCAGCGTTGGGGTGGGTTTCACCGGGGAGCTGTTTTTT.

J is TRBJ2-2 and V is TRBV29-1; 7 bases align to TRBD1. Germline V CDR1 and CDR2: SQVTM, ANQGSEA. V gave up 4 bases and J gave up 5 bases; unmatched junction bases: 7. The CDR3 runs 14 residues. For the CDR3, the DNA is TGCAGCGTTGGTCAAGGGACAGCGACCGGGGAGCTGTTTTTT. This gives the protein CSVGQGTATGELFF.

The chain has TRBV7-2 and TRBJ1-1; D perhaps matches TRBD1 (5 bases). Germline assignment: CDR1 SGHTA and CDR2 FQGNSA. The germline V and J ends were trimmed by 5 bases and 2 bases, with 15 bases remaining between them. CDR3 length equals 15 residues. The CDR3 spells CASSGRDGYNTEAFF. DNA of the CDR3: TGTGCCAGCAGCGGCCGGGACGGCTATAACACTGAAGCTTTCTTT.

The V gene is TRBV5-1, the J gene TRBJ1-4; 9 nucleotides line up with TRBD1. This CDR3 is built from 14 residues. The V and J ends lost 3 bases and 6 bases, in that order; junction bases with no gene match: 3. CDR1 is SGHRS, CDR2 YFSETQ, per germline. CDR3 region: CASSSRTGDEKLFF. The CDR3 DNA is TGCGCCAGCAGCTCGCGGACAGGGGATGAAAAACTGTTTTTT.

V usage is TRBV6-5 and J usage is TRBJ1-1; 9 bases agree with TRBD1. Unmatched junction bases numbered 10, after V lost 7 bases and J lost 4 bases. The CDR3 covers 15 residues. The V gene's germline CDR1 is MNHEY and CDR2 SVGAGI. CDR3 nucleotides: TGTGCCAGCAAAGTTACAGGGGGCTTGGGCACTGAAGCTTTCTTT. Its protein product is CASKVTGGLGTEAFF.

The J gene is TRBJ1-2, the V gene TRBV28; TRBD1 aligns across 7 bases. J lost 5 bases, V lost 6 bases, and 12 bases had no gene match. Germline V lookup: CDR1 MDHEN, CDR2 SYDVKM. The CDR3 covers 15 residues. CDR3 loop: CASSVGTARKYGYTF. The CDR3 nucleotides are TGTGCCAGCAGCGTAGGGACAGCGAGAAAATATGGCTACACCTTC.

CDR3: CASSLTPASGRHEQYF. In DNA form, the CDR3 reads TGTGCCAGCAGCTTAACCCCGGCTAGCGGGAGGCACGAGCAGTACTTC. J is TRBJ2-7 and V is TRBV7-3; 11 bases line up with TRBD2. The CDR3 spans 16 residues. CDR1 is SGHTA and CDR2 is FQGTGA in the germline V gene. V was pared by 0 bases and J by 5 bases, with 6 bases of the junction left unmatched.

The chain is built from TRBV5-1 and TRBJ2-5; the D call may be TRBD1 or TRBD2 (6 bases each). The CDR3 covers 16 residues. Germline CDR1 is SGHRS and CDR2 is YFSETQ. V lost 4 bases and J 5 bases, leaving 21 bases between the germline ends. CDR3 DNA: TGCGCCAGCAGCCAACAAGTAGGAGGGGGAGAGGAGACCCAGTACTTC. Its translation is CASSQQVGGGEETQYF.

CDR3 nucleotides: TGTGCCAGCACCTTGTTATCTGAAGCTTTCTTT. This translates into CASTLLSEAFF. V is TRBV11-3 and J is TRBJ1-1; D call uncertain. CDR1 and CDR2 (germline): SGHNT, YENEEA. V dropped 7 bases and J dropped 6 bases, with 9 bases sitting between them. The CDR3 totals 11 residues. Drawing the rest from reference TRBV11-3 and TRBJ1-1, the complete variable domain is EAGVVQSPRYKIIEKKQPVAFWCNPISGHNTLYWYLQNLGQGPELLIRYENEEAVDDSQLPKDRFSAERLKGVDSTLKIQPAELGDSAVYLCASTLLSEAFFGQGTRLTVV.

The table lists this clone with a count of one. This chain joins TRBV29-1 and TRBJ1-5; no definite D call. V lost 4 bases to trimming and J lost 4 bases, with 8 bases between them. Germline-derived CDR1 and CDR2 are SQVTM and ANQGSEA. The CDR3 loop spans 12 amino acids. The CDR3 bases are TGCAGCGTTGCCACCCAAAATCAGCCCCAGCATTTT. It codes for CSVATQNQPQHF.

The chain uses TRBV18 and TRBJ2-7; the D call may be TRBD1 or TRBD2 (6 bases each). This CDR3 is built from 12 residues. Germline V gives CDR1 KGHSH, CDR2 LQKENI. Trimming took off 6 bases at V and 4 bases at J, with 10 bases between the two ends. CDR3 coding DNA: TGTGCCAGCTCGGGGGGCCAATACGAGCAGTACTTC. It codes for CASSGGQYEQYF. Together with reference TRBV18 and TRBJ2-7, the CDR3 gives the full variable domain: NAGVMQNPRHLVRRRGQEARLRCSPMKGHSHVYWYRQLPEEGLKFMVYLQKENIIDESGMPKERFSAEFPKEGPSILRIQQVVRGDSAAYFCASSGGQYEQYFGPGTRLTVT.

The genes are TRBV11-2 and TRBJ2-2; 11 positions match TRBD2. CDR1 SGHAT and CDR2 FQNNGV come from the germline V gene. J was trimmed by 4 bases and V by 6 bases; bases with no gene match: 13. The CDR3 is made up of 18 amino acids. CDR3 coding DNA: TGTGCCAGCAGAAGGCCGGGACTAGCGGCTTCGAGCACCGGGGAGCTGTTTTTT. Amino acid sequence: CASRRPGLAASSTGELFF.

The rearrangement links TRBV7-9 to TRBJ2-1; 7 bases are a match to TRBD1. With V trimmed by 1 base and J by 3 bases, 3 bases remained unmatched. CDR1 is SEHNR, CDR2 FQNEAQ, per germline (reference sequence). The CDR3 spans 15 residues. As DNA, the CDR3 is TGTGCCAGCAGCTTAGAAGGGGGCCTCTACAATGAGCAGTTCTTC. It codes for CASSLEGGLYNEQFF.

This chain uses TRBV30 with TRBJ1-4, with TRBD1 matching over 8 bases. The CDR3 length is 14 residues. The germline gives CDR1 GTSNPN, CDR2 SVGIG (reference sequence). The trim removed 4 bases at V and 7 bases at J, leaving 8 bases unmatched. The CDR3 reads CAWTTGTGPEKLFF. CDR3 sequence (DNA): TGTGCCTGGACTACCGGGACAGGCCCTGAAAAACTGTTTTTT.

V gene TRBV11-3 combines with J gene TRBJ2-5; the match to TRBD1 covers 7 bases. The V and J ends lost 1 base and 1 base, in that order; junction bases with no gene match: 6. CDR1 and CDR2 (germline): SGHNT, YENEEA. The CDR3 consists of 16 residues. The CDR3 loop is CASSLGETGRQETQYF. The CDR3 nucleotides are TGTGCCAGCAGCTTAGGGGAGACAGGGCGCCAAGAGACCCAGTACTTC.

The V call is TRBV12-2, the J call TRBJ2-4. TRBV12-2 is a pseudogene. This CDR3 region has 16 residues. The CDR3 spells CASRLREALAKNIQYF. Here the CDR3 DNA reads TGTGCAAGTCGCTTAAGGGAAGCCCTAGCCAAAAACATTCAGTACTTC.

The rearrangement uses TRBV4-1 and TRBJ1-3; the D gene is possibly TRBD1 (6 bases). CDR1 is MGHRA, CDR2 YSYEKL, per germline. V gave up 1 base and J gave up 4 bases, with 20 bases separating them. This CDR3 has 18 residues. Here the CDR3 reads CASSQASATGGGGNTIYF. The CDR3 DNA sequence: TGCGCCAGCAGCCAAGCCTCTGCGACGGGGGGCGGAGGAAACACCATATATTTT.